This TCR beta chain was identified during a study of siplizumab effects on memory and regulatory T cells. In germline, CDR1 is MNHEY, CDR2 SVGAGI. The CDR3 extends over 15 amino acids. V trimming: 6 bases; J trimming: 7 bases; junction bases outside the gene matches: 12. Profiling relied on immunoSEQ multiplex PCR, and the TCRdb table lists in-frame clones only, not all of them. The top ten hold roughly 0.61% of the sample, which has some 100,000 clones, 94% seen once. V and J are TRBV6-5 and TRBJ2-1; 7 nucleotides align to TRBD1. The specimen sequenced was Tregs sorted from blood. The TCR comes from a human donor in good health. CDR3 sequence (DNA): TGTGCCAGCAGAATCACAGGGGCGTTTCGGAATGAGCAGTTCTTC. Translating it yields CASRITGAFRNEQFF.